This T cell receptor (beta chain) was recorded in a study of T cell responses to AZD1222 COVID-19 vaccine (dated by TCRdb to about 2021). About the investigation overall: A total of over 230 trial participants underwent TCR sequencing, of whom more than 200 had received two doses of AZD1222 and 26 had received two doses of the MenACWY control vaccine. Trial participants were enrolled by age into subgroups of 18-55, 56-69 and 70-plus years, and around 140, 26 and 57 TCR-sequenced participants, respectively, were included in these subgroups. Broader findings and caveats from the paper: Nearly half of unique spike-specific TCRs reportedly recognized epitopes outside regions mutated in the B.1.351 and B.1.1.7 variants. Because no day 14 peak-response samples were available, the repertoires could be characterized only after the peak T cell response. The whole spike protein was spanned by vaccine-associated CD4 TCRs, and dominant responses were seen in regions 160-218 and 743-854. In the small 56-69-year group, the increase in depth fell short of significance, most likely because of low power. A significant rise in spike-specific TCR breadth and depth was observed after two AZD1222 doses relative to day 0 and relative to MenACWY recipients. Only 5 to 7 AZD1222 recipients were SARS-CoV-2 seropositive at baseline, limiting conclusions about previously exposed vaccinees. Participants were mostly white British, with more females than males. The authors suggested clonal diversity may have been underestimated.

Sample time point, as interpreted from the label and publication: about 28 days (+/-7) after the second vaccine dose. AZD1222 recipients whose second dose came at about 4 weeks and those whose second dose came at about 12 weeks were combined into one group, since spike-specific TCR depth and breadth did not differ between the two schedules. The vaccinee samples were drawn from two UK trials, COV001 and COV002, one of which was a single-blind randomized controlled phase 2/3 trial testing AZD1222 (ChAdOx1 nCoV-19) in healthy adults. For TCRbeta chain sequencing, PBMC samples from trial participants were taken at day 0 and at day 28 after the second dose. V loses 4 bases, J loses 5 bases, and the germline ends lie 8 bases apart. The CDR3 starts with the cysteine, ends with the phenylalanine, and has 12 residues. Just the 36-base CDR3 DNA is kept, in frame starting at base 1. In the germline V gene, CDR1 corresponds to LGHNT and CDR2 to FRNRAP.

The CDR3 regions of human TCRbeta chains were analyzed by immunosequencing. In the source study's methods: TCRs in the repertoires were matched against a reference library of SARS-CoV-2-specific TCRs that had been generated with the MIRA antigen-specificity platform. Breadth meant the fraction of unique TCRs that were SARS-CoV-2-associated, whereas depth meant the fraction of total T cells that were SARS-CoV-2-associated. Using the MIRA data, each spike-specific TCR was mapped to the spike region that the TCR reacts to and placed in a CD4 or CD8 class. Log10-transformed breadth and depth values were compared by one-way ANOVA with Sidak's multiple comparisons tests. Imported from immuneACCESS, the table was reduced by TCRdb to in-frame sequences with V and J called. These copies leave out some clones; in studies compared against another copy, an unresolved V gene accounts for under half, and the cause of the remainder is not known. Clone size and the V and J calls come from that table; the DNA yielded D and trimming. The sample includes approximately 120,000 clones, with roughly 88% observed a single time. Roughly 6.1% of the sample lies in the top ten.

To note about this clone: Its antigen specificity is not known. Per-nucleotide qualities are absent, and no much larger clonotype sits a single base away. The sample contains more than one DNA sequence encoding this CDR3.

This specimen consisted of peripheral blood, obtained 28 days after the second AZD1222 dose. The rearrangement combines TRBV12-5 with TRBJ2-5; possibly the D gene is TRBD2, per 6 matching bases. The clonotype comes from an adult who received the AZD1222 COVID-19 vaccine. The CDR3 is CASGSGGETQYF. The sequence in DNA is TGTGCTAGTGGTTCTGGGGGGGAGACCCAGTACTTC. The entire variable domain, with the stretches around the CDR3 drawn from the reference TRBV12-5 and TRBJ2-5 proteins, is DARVTQTPRHKVTEMGQEVTMRCQPILGHNTVFWYRQTMMQGLELLAYFRNRAPLDDSGMPKDRFSAEMPDATLATLKIQPSEPRDSAVYFCASGSGGETQYFGPGTRLLVL.